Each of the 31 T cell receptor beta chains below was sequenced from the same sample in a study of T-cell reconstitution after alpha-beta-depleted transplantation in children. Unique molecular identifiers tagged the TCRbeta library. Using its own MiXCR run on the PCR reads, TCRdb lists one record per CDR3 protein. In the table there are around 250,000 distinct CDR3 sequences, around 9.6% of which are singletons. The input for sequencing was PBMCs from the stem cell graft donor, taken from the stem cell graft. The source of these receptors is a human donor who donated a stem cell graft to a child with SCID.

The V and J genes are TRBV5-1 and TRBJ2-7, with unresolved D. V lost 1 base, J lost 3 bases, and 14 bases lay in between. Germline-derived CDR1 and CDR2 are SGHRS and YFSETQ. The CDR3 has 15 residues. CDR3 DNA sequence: TGCGCCAGCAGCTTGACTTCCGAAGAATACTACGAGCAGTACTTC. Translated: CASSLTSEEYYEQYF.

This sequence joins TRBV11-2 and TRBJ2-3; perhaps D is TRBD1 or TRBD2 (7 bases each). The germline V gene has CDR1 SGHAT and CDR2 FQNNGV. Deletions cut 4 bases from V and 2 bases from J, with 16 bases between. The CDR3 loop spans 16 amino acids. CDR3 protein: CASSSQGRGNTDTQYF. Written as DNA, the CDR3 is TGTGCCAGCAGCTCACAGGGGAGGGGAAACACAGATACGCAGTATTTT.

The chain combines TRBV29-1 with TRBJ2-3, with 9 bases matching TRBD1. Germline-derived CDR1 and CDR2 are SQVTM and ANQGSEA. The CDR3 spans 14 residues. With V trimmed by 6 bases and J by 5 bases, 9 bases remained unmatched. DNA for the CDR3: TGCAGCGTCGCCCCGGGACAGGGACTAGATACGCAGTATTTT. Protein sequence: CSVAPGQGLDTQYF.

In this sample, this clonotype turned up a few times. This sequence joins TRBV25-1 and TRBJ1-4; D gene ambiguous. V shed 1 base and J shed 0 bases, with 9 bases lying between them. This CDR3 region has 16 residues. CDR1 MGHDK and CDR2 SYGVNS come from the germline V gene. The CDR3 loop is CASSELRSATNEKLFF. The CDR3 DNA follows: TGTGCCAGCAGTGAATTACGGAGTGCAACTAATGAAAAACTGTTTTTT.

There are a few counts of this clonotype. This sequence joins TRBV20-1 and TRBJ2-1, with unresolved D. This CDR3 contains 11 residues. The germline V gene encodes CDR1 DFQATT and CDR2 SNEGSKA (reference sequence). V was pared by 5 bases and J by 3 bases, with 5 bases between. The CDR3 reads CSAHDYNEQFF. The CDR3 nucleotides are TGCAGTGCTCACGACTACAATGAGCAGTTCTTC.

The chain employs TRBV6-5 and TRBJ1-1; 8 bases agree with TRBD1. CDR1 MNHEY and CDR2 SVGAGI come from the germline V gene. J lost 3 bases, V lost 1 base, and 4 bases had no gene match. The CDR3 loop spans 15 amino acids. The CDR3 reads CASSYYRGRYTEAFF. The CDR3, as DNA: TGTGCCAGCAGTTACTACAGGGGGAGGTACACTGAAGCTTTCTTT.

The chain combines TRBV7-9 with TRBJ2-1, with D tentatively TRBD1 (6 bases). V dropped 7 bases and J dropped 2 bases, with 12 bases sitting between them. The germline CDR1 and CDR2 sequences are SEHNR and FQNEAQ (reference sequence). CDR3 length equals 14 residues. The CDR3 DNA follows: TGTGCCAGCACACGGACAGCAACCTACAATGAGCAGTTCTTC. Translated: CASTRTATYNEQFF.

In DNA form, the CDR3 reads TGTGCCAGCAGTTACGACGTGGGACAGGGGGTTCCCAATTCACCCCTCCACTTT. Its translation is CASSYDVGQGVPNSPLHF. V is TRBV6-5 and J is TRBJ1-6; 11 bases are shared with TRBD1. This CDR3 spans 18 amino acids. V lost 2 bases, J lost 7 bases, and 10 bases stayed unmatched. The germline gives CDR1 MNHEY, CDR2 SVGAGI.

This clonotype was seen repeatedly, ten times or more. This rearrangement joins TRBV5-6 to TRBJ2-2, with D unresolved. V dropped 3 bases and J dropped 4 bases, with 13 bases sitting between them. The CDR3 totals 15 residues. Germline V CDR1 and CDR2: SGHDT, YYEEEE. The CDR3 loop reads CASSSVAGSTGELFF. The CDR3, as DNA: TGTGCCAGCAGCTCGGTCGCAGGTTCCACCGGGGAGCTGTTTTTT.

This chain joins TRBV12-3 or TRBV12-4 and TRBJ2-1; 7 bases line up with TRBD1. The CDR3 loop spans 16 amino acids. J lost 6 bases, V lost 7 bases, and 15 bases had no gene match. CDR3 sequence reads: CASTRHTGTVGNEQFF. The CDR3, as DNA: TGTGCCAGCACACGCCATACCGGGACAGTGGGCAATGAGCAGTTCTTC.

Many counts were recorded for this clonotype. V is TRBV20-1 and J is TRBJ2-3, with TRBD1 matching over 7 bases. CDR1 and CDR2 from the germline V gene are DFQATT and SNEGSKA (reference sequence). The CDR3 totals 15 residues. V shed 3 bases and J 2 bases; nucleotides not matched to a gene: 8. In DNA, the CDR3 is TGCAGTGCTAGTTCCGGGACAGACCTCACAGATACGCAGTATTTT. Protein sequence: CSASSGTDLTDTQYF.

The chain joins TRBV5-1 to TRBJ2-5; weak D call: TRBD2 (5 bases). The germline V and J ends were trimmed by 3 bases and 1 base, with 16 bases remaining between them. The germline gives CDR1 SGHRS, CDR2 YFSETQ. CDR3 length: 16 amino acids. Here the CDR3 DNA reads TGCGCCAGCAGCTCGGCCGGGGTCCCCCCCCAAGAGACCCAGTACTTC. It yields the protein CASSSAGVPPQETQYF. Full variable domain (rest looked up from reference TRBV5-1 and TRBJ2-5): KAGVTQTPRYLIKTRGQQVTLSCSPISGHRSVSWYQQTPGQGLQFLFEYFSETQRNKGNFPGRFSGRQFSNSRSEMNVSTLELGDSALYLCASSSAGVPPQETQYFGPGTRLLVL.

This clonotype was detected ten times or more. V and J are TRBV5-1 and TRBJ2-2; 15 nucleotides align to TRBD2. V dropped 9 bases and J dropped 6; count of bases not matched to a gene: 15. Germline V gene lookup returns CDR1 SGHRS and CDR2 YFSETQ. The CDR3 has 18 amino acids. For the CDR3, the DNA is TGCGCCACCACCCCCGGACTAGCGGGGGGGCGTAGGCCCGGGGAGCTGTTTTTT. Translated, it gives CATTPGLAGGRRPGELFF.

As DNA, the CDR3 is TGTGCCAGCAGTTACTCAGTAATACAATCGGAGCAGTTCTTC. The encoded protein is CASSYSVIQSEQFF. The V call is TRBV6-5, the J call TRBJ2-1; D ambiguous. The CDR3 totals 14 residues. Germline CDR1 and CDR2: MNHEY and SVGAGI. V was trimmed by 0 bases and J by 10 bases, leaving 13 bases between them.

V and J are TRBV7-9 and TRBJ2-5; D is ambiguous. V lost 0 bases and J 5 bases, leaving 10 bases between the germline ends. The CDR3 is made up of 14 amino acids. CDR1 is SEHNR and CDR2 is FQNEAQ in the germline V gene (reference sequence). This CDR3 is CASSLAASRETQYF. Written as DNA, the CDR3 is TGTGCCAGCAGCTTAGCCGCCAGCCGGGAGACCCAGTACTTC.

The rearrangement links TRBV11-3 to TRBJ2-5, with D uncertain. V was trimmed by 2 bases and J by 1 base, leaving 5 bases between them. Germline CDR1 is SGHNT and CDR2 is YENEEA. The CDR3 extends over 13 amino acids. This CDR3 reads CASSLHAQETQYF. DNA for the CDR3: TGTGCCAGCAGCTTACATGCCCAAGAGACCCAGTACTTC.

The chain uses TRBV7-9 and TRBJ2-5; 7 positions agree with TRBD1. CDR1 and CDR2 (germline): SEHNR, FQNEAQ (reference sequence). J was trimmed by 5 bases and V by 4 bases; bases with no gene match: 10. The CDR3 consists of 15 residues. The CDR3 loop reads CASSSTWTGSETQYF. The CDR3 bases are TGTGCCAGCAGCTCGACGTGGACAGGTTCGGAGACCCAGTACTTC.

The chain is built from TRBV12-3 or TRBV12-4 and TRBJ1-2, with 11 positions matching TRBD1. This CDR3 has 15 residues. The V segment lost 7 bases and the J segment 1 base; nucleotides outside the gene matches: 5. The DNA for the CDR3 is TGTGCCAGCAACAGGGACAGGGGGTTTAACTATGGCTACACCTTC. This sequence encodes CASNRDRGFNYGYTF.

In nucleotides, the CDR3 is TGTGCCAGCAGTCGACGACGACTAGCGGGGCGCTACGAGCAGTACTTC. Encoded protein: CASSRRRLAGRYEQYF. V usage is TRBV27 and J usage is TRBJ2-7, with TRBD2 matching over 11 bases. Germline V gives CDR1 MNHEY, CDR2 SMNVEV (reference sequence). The CDR3 runs 16 residues. V was clipped by 5 bases and J by 3 bases; unmatched bases: 9.

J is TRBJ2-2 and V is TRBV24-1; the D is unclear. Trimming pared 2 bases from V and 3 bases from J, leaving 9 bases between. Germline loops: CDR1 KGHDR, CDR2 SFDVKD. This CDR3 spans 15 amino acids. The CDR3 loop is CATSDSDSYTGELFF. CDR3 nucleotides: TGTGCCACCAGTGATTCCGACTCATACACCGGGGAGCTGTTTTTT.

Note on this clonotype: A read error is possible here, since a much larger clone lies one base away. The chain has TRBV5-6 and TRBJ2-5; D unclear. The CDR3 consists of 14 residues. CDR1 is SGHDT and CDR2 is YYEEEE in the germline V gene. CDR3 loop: CASSLAGRQETHYF. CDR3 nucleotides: TGTGCCAGCAGCTTGGCCGGCAGGCAAGAGACCCATTACTTC.

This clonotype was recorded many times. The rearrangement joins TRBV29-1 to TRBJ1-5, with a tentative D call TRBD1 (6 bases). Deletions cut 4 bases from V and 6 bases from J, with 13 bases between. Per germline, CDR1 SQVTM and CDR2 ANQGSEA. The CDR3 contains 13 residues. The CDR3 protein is CSVVGGPGQPQHF. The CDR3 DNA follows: TGCAGCGTTGTAGGGGGGCCAGGTCAGCCCCAGCATTTT.

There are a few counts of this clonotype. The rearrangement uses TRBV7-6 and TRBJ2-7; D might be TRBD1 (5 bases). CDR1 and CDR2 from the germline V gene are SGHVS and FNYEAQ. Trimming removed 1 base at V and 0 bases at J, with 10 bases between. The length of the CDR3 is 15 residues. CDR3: CASSLDGRDSYEQYF. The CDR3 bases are TGTGCCAGCAGCTTAGACGGCAGGGACTCCTACGAGCAGTACTTC.

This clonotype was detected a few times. CDR3 protein: CASSPRLAGTYEQYF. The CDR3 nucleotides read TGTGCCAGCAGCCCACGACTAGCGGGGACCTACGAGCAGTACTTC. The chain has TRBV3-1 and TRBJ2-7; TRBD2 matches at 11 bases. CDR3 length: 15 residues. Looked up from germline, CDR1 is LGHDT and CDR2 is YNNKEL (reference sequence). With V trimmed by 4 bases and J by 2 bases, 4 bases remained unmatched.

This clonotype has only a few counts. Here the CDR3 reads CASSQGSYEQFF. CDR3 nucleotide sequence: TGTGCCAGCAGCCAAGGCAGCTATGAGCAGTTCTTC. The chain combines TRBV4-2 with TRBJ2-1; unclear D gene. Germline V CDR1 and CDR2: LGHNA, YNFKEQ. CDR3 length equals 12 residues. Trimming pared 1 base from V and 8 bases from J, leaving 6 bases between.

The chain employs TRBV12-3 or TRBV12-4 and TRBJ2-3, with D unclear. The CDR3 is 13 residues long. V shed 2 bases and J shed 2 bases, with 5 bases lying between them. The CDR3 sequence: CASSLYSTDTQYF. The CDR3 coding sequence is TGTGCCAGCAGTTTATATTCCACAGATACGCAGTATTTT.

The CDR3 DNA reads as TGCAGTGCACTCGCACCGAGCACAGATACGCAGTATTTT. It yields the protein CSALAPSTDTQYF. V gene TRBV20-1 combines with J gene TRBJ2-3; the D is unclear. CDR1 and CDR2 from the germline V gene are DFQATT and SNEGSKA (reference sequence). This CDR3 region has 13 residues. Trimming cost V 6 bases and J 0 bases, with 10 bases left between them.

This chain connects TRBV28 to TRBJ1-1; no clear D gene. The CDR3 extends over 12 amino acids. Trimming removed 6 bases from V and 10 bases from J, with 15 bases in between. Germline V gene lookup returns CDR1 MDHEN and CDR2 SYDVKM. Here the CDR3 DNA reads TGTGCCAGCAGCTCTGAGTCACCCCGAGCTTTCTTT. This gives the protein CASSSESPRAFF.

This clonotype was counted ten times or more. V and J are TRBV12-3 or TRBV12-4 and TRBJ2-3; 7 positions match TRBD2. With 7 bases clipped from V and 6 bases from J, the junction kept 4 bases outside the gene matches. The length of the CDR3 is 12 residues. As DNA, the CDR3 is TGTGCCAGCAATGGGGGGGGGGATACGCAGTATTTT. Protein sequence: CASNGGGDTQYF.

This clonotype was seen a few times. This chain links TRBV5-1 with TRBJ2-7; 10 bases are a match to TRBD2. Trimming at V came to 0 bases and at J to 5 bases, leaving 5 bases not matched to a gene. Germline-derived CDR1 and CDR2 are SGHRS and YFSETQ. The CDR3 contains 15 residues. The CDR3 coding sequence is TGCGCCAGCAGCTTGGGGCTAGCGGGGGTGAACGAGCAGTACTTC. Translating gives CASSLGLAGVNEQYF.

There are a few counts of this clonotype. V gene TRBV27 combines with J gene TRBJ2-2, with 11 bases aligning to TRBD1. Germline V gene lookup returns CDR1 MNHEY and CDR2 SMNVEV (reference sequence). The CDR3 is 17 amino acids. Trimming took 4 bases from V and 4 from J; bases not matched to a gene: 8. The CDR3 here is CASSSSGTGGSTGELFF. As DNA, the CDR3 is TGTGCCAGCAGTTCCTCCGGGACAGGGGGTAGCACCGGGGAGCTGTTTTTT.